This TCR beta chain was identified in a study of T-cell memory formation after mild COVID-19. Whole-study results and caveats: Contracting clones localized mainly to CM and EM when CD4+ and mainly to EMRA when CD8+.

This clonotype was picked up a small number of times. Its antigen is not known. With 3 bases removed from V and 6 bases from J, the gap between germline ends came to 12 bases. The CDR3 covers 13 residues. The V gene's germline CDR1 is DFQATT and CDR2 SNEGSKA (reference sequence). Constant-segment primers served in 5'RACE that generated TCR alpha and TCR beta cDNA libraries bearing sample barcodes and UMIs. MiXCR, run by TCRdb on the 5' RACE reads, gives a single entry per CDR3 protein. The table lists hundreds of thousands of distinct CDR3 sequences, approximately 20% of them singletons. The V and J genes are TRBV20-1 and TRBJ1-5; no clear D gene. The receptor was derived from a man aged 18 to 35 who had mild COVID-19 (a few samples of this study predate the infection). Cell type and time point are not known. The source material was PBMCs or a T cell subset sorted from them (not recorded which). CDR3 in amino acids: CSASWQVSQPQHF. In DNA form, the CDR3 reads TGCAGTGCTAGCTGGCAGGTTAGTCAGCCCCAGCATTTT.